These 17 T cell receptor beta chains came from one sample sequenced in a study of blood T cell repertoires in COVID-19 (dated by TCRdb to the early 2020s). To prepare the library, the immunoSEQ multiplex PCR assay was applied. Here the immuneACCESS table is served through TCRdb, limited to in-frame sequences with V and J called. Missing clones are a known gap in these copies; in checked studies unresolved V genes cover under half, and the rest lacks a known reason. This sample lists some 140,000 clones; 60% to 80% were detected once. Roughly 9.8% of the sample goes to the ten largest clones. Material for sequencing was peripheral blood. The origin of the receptors is a man in his 60s who had recovered from COVID-19.

In its sample, this clone was seen once. The chain is built from TRBV7-2 and TRBJ2-7; 7 bases align to TRBD2. Germline V gives CDR1 SGHTA, CDR2 FQGNSA. V lost 5 bases to trimming and J lost 3 bases; unmatched junction nucleotides: 7. The CDR3 consists of 14 residues. This CDR3 reads CASSPGLEGYEQYF. The CDR3, as DNA: TGTGCCAGCAGCCCAGGACTAGAAGGCTACGAGCAGTACTTC.

The chain has TRBV20-1 and TRBJ2-3, with D uncertain. Per the germline V gene, CDR1 is DFQATT and CDR2 is SNEGSKA (reference sequence). The CDR3 is 11 amino acids. V lost 6 bases to trimming and J lost 4 bases, with 8 bases between them. CDR3 protein: CSAPGSDTQYF. CDR3 coding DNA: TGCAGTGCCCCCGGGTCAGATACGCAGTATTTT.

J is TRBJ1-1 and V is TRBV18; D is possibly TRBD1 (6 bases). The germline V gene encodes CDR1 KGHSH and CDR2 LQKENI. This CDR3 is 15 amino acids long. Trimming cost V 2 bases and J 1 base, with 11 bases left between them. Here the CDR3 DNA reads TGTGCCAGCTCACCATCACAGGGCGGGAACACTGAAGCTTTCTTT. Translated: CASSPSQGGNTEAFF.

This clone appeared a single time. The CDR3 reads CASSPGLAGGRETQYF. As DNA, the CDR3 is TGCGCCAGCAGCCCGGGACTAGCGGGGGGCAGGGAGACCCAGTACTTC. The genes are TRBV5-1 and TRBJ2-5; TRBD2 agrees at 15 bases. This CDR3 is 16 amino acids long. Germline V gene sequence: CDR1 SGHRS, CDR2 YFSETQ. The ends lost 4 bases at V and 5 bases at J; junction bases unmatched: 6.

The CDR3 loop is CAWSRSSEGYTF. As DNA, the CDR3 is TGTGCCTGGAGTCGTAGCAGCGAGGGCTACACCTTC. V is TRBV30 and J is TRBJ1-2; D call uncertain. CDR1 is GTSNPN and CDR2 is SVGIG in the germline V gene (reference sequence). Between the trimmed V and J ends, which lost 2 bases and 8 bases, there was a span of 12 bases. The CDR3 totals 12 residues.

This clone was recorded a few times. This chain connects TRBV27 to TRBJ2-5; 10 bases align to TRBD1. From germline, CDR1 is MNHEY and CDR2 SMNVEV (reference sequence). The V gene end was trimmed by 5 bases and the J gene end by 5 bases; junction bases not matched to a gene: 2. The length of the CDR3 is 13 residues. The CDR3, as DNA: TGTGCCAGCAGTCGACAGGGGGCGGAGACCCAGTACTTC. Residues: CASSRQGAETQYF.

V usage is TRBV5-1 and J usage is TRBJ1-6; TRBD1 matches 7 bases. The germline CDR1 and CDR2 sequences are SGHRS and YFSETQ. This CDR3 has 19 residues. Trimming removed 2 bases from V and 5 bases from J; junction bases left unmatched: 16. CDR3 residues: CASSFSPLSTGTDNSPLHF. The CDR3 bases are TGCGCCAGCAGCTTTTCCCCGCTTTCCACCGGGACAGATAATTCACCCCTCCACTTT.

The rearrangement links TRBV9 to TRBJ2-2, with 11 bases fitting TRBD1. V lost 4 bases and J lost 6; bases outside the gene matches: 5. CDR1 is SGDLS and CDR2 is YYNGEE in the germline V gene. This CDR3 is built from 15 residues. The CDR3 DNA reads as TGTGCCAGCAGCACGGGACAGGGGGTCGCCGGGGAGCTGTTTTTT. It encodes CASSTGQGVAGELFF.

J is TRBJ1-5 and V is TRBV3-1 (or the pseudogene TRBV3-2), with 7 bases matching TRBD1. The CDR3 is 15 amino acids. V gave up 1 base and J gave up 7 bases; unmatched junction bases: 7. Germline V gene sequence: CDR1 LGHDT, CDR2 YNNKEL (reference sequence). The CDR3 loop is CASSQGPQGEQPQHF. The DNA for the CDR3 is TGTGCCAGCAGCCAAGGCCCTCAGGGGGAGCAGCCCCAGCATTTT.

This clone was recorded only once. The gene calls are TRBV27 and TRBJ2-3; 7 bases fit TRBD1. The CDR3 has 15 amino acids. V dropped 2 bases and J dropped 5; count of bases not matched to a gene: 7. Germline CDR1 is MNHEY and CDR2 is SMNVEV (reference sequence). The CDR3 sequence: CASSLRQGGRDTQYF. In DNA, the CDR3 is TGTGCCAGCAGTTTACGACAGGGTGGGAGAGATACGCAGTATTTT.

The chain links TRBV14 to TRBJ1-4, with D possibly being TRBD1 (6 bases). This CDR3 is 15 amino acids long. Trimming cost V 4 bases and J 8 bases, with 17 bases left between them. Germline values: CDR1 SGHDN, CDR2 FVKESK. This chain's CDR3 is CASSPFGGAQEKLFF. CDR3 DNA: TGTGCCAGCAGCCCCTTTGGGGGGGCGCAAGAAAAACTGTTTTTT.

V usage is TRBV4-3 and J usage is TRBJ2-2; D may be TRBD2 (6 bases). The CDR3 has 16 residues. Trimming left V 2 bases short and J 5 bases short, with 15 bases between. In germline, CDR1 is LGHNA, CDR2 YSLEER. The CDR3 nucleotides read TGCGCCAGCAGCCAAAACTACGGGAGTTCGACCGGGGAGCTGTTTTTT. Its translation: CASSQNYGSSTGELFF.

This clone appeared once. The chain has TRBV4-2 and TRBJ2-1, with TRBD1 identical over 10 bases. The V gene's germline CDR1 is LGHNA and CDR2 YNFKEQ. Losses at the gene ends were 4 bases for V and 0 bases for J; bases not matched to a gene: 3. There are 16 residues in the CDR3. The CDR3 region is CASSPRQGASYNEQFF. CDR3 DNA sequence: TGTGCCAGCAGCCCCCGACAGGGGGCCTCCTACAATGAGCAGTTCTTC.

This clone turned up a few times. This chain uses TRBV6-6 with TRBJ1-2, with TRBD1 matching 7 bases. The germline gives CDR1 MNHNY, CDR2 SVGAGI (reference sequence). V dropped 4 bases and J dropped 4; count of bases not matched to a gene: 12. This CDR3 region has 16 residues. The CDR3 coding sequence is TGTGCCAGCAGTTCACTTAGGCCGGGACAGAGCTATGGCTACACCTTC. Translated: CASSSLRPGQSYGYTF.

This clone showed up just once. CDR3 in amino acids: CASSPGTGRLGGANVLTF. CDR3 DNA sequence: TGTGCCAGCAGCCCCGGGACAGGGAGACTGGGTGGGGCCAACGTCCTGACTTTC. The J gene is TRBJ2-6, the V gene TRBV2; TRBD1 aligns across 9 bases. Trimming cost V 6 bases and J 3 bases; bases outside gene matches: 12. The CDR3 contains 18 residues. Germline V CDR1 and CDR2: SNHLY, FYNNEI. The full variable domain, with the rest looked up from reference TRBV2 and TRBJ2-6, is EPEVTQTPSHQVTQMGQEVILRCVPISNHLYFYWYRQILGQKVEFLVSFYNNEISEKSEIFDDQFSVERPDGSNFTLKIRSTKLEDSAMYFCASSPGTGRLGGANVLTFGAGSRLTVL.

The J gene is TRBJ2-1, the V gene TRBV28, with D perhaps matching TRBD1 (7 bases). This CDR3 contains 18 residues. V dropped 3 bases and J dropped 2 bases, with 20 bases sitting between them. Germline V gives CDR1 MDHEN, CDR2 SYDVKM. CDR3 protein: CASSLTAGGRPPYNEQFF. CDR3 DNA: TGTGCCAGCAGTTTGACGGCAGGGGGGCGACCTCCCTACAATGAGCAGTTCTTC.

The chain carries TRBV7-9 and TRBJ2-2; 9 positions agree with TRBD1. The CDR3 has 14 amino acids. The V gene end was trimmed by 10 bases and the J gene end by 5 bases; junction bases not matched to a gene: 8. Germline V gene lookup returns CDR1 SEHNR and CDR2 FQNEAQ (reference sequence). DNA for the CDR3: TGTGCCACCTCGGGACAGGGAGGTACCGGGGAGCTGTTTTTT. It translates to CATSGQGGTGELFF. The entire variable domain, with the rest obtained from reference TRBV7-9 and TRBJ2-2, is as follows: DTGVSQNPRHKITKRGQNVTFRCDPISEHNRLYWYRQTLGQGPEFLTYFQNEAQLEKSRLLSDRFSAERPKGSFSTLEIQRTEQGDSAMYLCATSGQGGTGELFFGEGSRLTVL.